A single sample gave rise to the 18 T cell receptor beta chains below, sequenced in a study of OX40 agonist ivuxolimab in advanced cancers. Sequencing was performed with immunoSEQ multiplex PCR; in TCRdb, only in-frame clones are kept and a portion is missing. The sample records about 65,000 clones, around 87% being singletons. The sequenced sample was CD4+ or CD8+ T cells sorted from blood, obtained in a trial of the OX40 agonist ivuxolimab. The receptors shown here come from an adult with an advanced solid tumor such as melanoma, head and neck, liver or kidney cancer.

The V call is TRBV10-3, the J call TRBJ2-7, with a possible D match to TRBD1 (6 bases). The CDR3 length is 15 residues. Deletions cut 0 bases from V and 0 bases from J, with 9 bases between. Germline V lookup: CDR1 ENHRY, CDR2 SYGVKD. The CDR3 nucleotides are TGTGCCATCAGTGAGTCACCAGGGGCCTCCTACGAGCAGTACTTC. Translated, it gives CAISESPGASYEQYF.

Only a few counts were recorded for this clone. The rearrangement uses TRBV7-2 and TRBJ1-2; unclear D gene. V dropped 0 bases and J dropped 8 bases, with 16 bases sitting between them. In germline, CDR1 is SGHTA, CDR2 FQGNSA. The CDR3 spans 15 residues. DNA of the CDR3: TGTGCCAGCAGCTTAGCGCGTCGGGAAAGGAGAGGCTACACCTTC. Encoded protein: CASSLARRERRGYTF.

The gene calls are TRBV21-1 and TRBJ2-7; the DNA was not used to check the table's D call, TRBD1. TRBV21-1 is a known pseudogene. This CDR3 spans 17 amino acids. DNA of the CDR3: TGTGCCAGCAGCAATATTGAACAGGGGGAGAGCTCCTACGAGCAGTACTTC. Translated, it gives CASSNIEQGESSYEQYF.

This sequence joins TRBV7-2 and TRBJ2-3; 12 bases map to TRBD1. The junction had 7 bases not matched to a gene; V was cut back by 3 bases and J by 6 bases. The CDR3 covers 16 residues. Germline loops: CDR1 SGHTA, CDR2 FQGNSA. The CDR3 DNA reads TGTGCCAGCAGCTTTACCCGGGACAGGGGGCAGGATACGCAGTATTTT. Amino acids: CASSFTRDRGQDTQYF.

The V and J genes are TRBV6-6 and TRBJ2-5; D not resolved. Germline V gene sequence: CDR1 MNHNY, CDR2 SVGAGI (reference sequence). The CDR3 consists of 15 residues. The V and J ends lost 5 bases and 1 base respectively, with 14 bases between them. This CDR3 is CASSPHSPSQETQYF. CDR3 nucleotides: TGTGCCAGCAGTCCCCACTCCCCTAGCCAAGAGACCCAGTACTTC.

The gene calls are TRBV13 and TRBJ2-1; D remains ambiguous. Germline V gene lookup returns CDR1 PRHDT and CDR2 FYEKMQ (reference sequence). The CDR3 sequence is 16 residues long. V lost 7 bases, J lost 0 bases, and 16 bases lay in between. The CDR3 DNA is TGTGCCAGCAACCCGGGTCAGTCGTTCTCCTACAATGAGCAGTTCTTC. Residues: CASNPGQSFSYNEQFF.

The rearrangement joins TRBV4-1 to TRBJ2-3; the match to TRBD2 covers 9 bases. The germline gives CDR1 MGHRA, CDR2 YSYEKL. The CDR3 consists of 17 residues. The V and J ends lost 4 bases and 4 bases, in that order; junction bases with no gene match: 12. The CDR3 here is CASSPTGGGGRADTQYF. The CDR3 DNA reads as TGCGCCAGCAGCCCCACGGGCGGGGGGGGCCGGGCAGATACGCAGTATTTT.

The CDR3: CASSPPTGSGEQYF. The CDR3 region has the DNA TGCGCCAGCAGCCCCCCGACAGGCTCAGGAGAGCAGTACTTC. This chain connects TRBV4-1 to TRBJ2-7, with a tentative D call TRBD1 (6 bases). V was shortened by 4 bases and J by 7 bases, with 17 bases between the two germline ends. This CDR3 spans 14 amino acids. CDR1 MGHRA and CDR2 YSYEKL come from the germline V gene.

V usage is TRBV2 and J usage is TRBJ2-7, with 9 bases matching TRBD1. V lost 8 bases, J lost 3 bases, and 5 bases stayed unmatched. The germline V gene has CDR1 SNHLY and CDR2 FYNNEI. The CDR3 is 13 residues long. This CDR3 is CASHETGGYEQYF. Here the CDR3 DNA reads TGTGCCAGCCACGAGACAGGGGGCTACGAGCAGTACTTC.

The chain is built from TRBV7-2 and TRBJ1-2; TRBD1 is a possible D gene (6 bases). CDR1 is SGHTA, CDR2 FQGNSA, per germline. Trimming cost V 7 bases and J 0 bases, with 12 bases left between them. The CDR3 runs 14 residues. The CDR3 nucleotides are TGTGCCAGCACCCGGGACACTCCTAACTATGGCTACACCTTC. It yields the protein CASTRDTPNYGYTF. Full variable domain (rest looked up from reference TRBV7-2 and TRBJ1-2): GAGVSQSPSNKVTEKGKDVELRCDPISGHTALYWYRQSLGQGLEFLIYFQGNSAPDKSGLPSDRFSAERTGGSVSTLTIQRTQQEDSAVYLCASTRDTPNYGYTFGSGTRLTVV.

The gene calls are TRBV7-9 and TRBJ2-7; 7 nucleotides align to TRBD1. The CDR3 has 13 residues. The V and J ends lost 5 bases and 0 bases, in that order; junction bases with no gene match: 1. The germline CDR1 and CDR2 sequences are SEHNR and FQNEAQ (reference sequence). DNA for the CDR3: TGTGCCAGCAGCGGGACAGTCTCCTACGAGCAGTACTTC. Protein: CASSGTVSYEQYF.

This chain's CDR3 is CASSEVMVVEAFF. For the CDR3, the DNA is TGTGCCAGCAGTGAGGTGATGGTAGTGGAGGCTTTCTTT. This chain uses TRBV2 with TRBJ1-1; D is unclear. Trimming cost V 3 bases and J 11 bases, with 16 bases left between them. Germline values: CDR1 SNHLY, CDR2 FYNNEI. This CDR3 has 13 residues.

The chain carries TRBV5-6 and TRBJ2-3; D unresolved. V lost 2 bases, J lost 1 base, and 5 bases lay in between. Germline CDR1 reads SGHDT; CDR2 reads YYEEEE. CDR3 length equals 13 residues. The CDR3 bases are TGTGCCAGCAGCTTTCAGGGCACAGATACGCAGTATTTT. It translates to CASSFQGTDTQYF.

The chain has TRBV5-4 and TRBJ2-2; no clear D gene. V lost 2 bases, J lost 3 bases, and 8 bases lay in between. The CDR3 length is 14 residues. CDR1 SGHNT and CDR2 YYREEE come from the germline V gene (reference sequence). The CDR3 sequence: CASSFSVDTGELFF. The CDR3 coding sequence is TGTGCCAGCAGCTTCTCGGTCGACACCGGGGAGCTGTTTTTT. The entire variable domain, with the rest obtained from reference TRBV5-4 and TRBJ2-2, is as follows: ETGVTQSPTHLIKTRGQQVTLRCSSQSGHNTVSWYQQALGQGPQFIFQYYREEENGRGNFPPRFSGLQFPNYSSELNVNALELDDSALYLCASSFSVDTGELFFGEGSRLTVL.

CDR3 sequence: CASSDSRTGIYGYTF. The DNA for the CDR3 is TGTGCCAGCAGTGACTCTCGGACAGGCATCTATGGCTACACCTTC. The rearrangement uses TRBV6-4 and TRBJ1-2, with 7 bases aligning to TRBD1. The CDR3 length is 15 residues. V was clipped by 0 bases and J by 4 bases; unmatched bases: 5. From germline, CDR1 is MRHNA and CDR2 SNTAGT.

This chain joins TRBV7-8 and TRBJ2-5, with D perhaps TRBD2 (6 bases). Germline CDR1 and CDR2: SGHVS and FQNEAQ. With 5 bases removed from V and 1 base from J, the gap between germline ends came to 14 bases. The CDR3 is made up of 15 amino acids. The CDR3 loop is CASSLWGTLQETQYF. DNA of the CDR3: TGTGCCAGCAGCCTATGGGGGACTCTCCAAGAGACCCAGTACTTC.

The V call is TRBV2, the J call TRBJ2-1; 8 bases align to TRBD2. J was trimmed by 4 bases and V by 4 bases; bases with no gene match: 12. From germline, CDR1 is SNHLY and CDR2 FYNNEI. This CDR3 has 17 residues. The chain's CDR3 is CASSAEVGLAGYNEQFF. In DNA, the CDR3 is TGTGCCAGCAGTGCTGAGGTCGGGCTAGCGGGTTACAATGAGCAGTTCTTC.

The chain joins TRBV5-6 to TRBJ2-7, with D tentatively TRBD1 or TRBD2 (5 bases each). CDR1 SGHDT and CDR2 YYEEEE come from the germline V gene. The V and J ends lost 0 bases and 0 bases respectively, with 10 bases between them. This CDR3 is built from 15 residues. For the CDR3, the DNA is TGTGCCAGCAGCTTGGAATTGGGACGCTCCTACGAGCAGTACTTC. Amino acid sequence: CASSLELGRSYEQYF.